This passage covers 12 T cell receptor beta chains from one sample sequenced in a study of blood T cell repertoires in COVID-19. The method was immunoSEQ multiplex PCR; TCRdb's version includes in-frame clones alone and lacks a portion of them. The sample consists of 350,000 to 450,000 clones, roughly 80% of them appearing once. The sequencing input was PBMCs or T cells enriched from blood (not recorded which). The receptors were gathered from a woman in her forties or fifties who had recovered from COVID-19.

The chain recombines TRBV4-3 with TRBJ2-2, with 10 bases lining up with TRBD1. Germline V gene data show CDR1 as LGHNA and CDR2 as YSLEER. This CDR3 is 20 amino acids long. The V and J ends lost 3 bases and 3 bases, in that order; junction bases with no gene match: 16. CDR3 nucleotide sequence: TGCGCCAGCAGCCACTATTCCCACCGGGGGACAGGGGACGACACCGGGGAGCTGTTTTTT. Translating gives CASSHYSHRGTGDDTGELFF.

The chain carries TRBV14 and TRBJ1-2; 7 nucleotides line up with TRBD1. In germline, CDR1 is SGHDN, CDR2 FVKESK. The CDR3 sequence is 13 residues long. Unmatched junction bases numbered 3, after V lost 4 bases and J lost 4 bases. In DNA, the CDR3 is TGTGCCAGCAGCCCCCCAGGGGGCTATGGCTACACCTTC. Translated, it gives CASSPPGGYGYTF.

The rearrangement links TRBV9 to TRBJ2-1; weak D call: TRBD2 (5 bases). Looked up from germline, CDR1 is SGDLS and CDR2 is YYNGEE. The CDR3 runs to 16 residues. Trimming removed 2 bases from V and 3 bases from J, with 15 bases in between. In DNA, the CDR3 is TGTGCCAGCAGCGTGCTGGGGTCTAGCAGCTACAATGAGCAGTTCTTC. This encodes CASSVLGSSSYNEQFF.

V gene TRBV30 combines with J gene TRBJ1-2; tentative D call: TRBD1 (6 bases). Germline V gene data show CDR1 as GTSNPN and CDR2 as SVGIG (reference sequence). This CDR3 contains 15 residues. Between the trimmed V and J ends, which lost 0 bases and 7 bases, there was a span of 18 bases. DNA for the CDR3: TGTGCCTGGAGTGTTTTCGGGGGGGCCACTGGTGGCTACACCTTC. Translated: CAWSVFGGATGGYTF.

The CDR3 coding sequence is TGTGCCAGCAATGACCGGTGGGGGACTAGCGGGAGCGGTACGGAGACCCAGTACTTC. Translation: CASNDRWGTSGSGTETQYF. The chain uses TRBV7-9 and TRBJ2-5; 14 bases match TRBD2. Germline CDR1 reads SEHNR; CDR2 reads FQNEAQ (reference sequence). After removal of 7 bases from V and 5 bases from J, the junction contained 18 bases not matched to a gene. This CDR3 has 19 residues.

The genes are TRBV2 and TRBJ1-2; possibly TRBD1 for D (6 bases). The CDR3 has 14 residues. Per germline, CDR1 SNHLY and CDR2 FYNNEI. Trimming stripped 5 bases from V and 6 bases from J, with 16 bases between. CDR3 sequence (DNA): TGTGCCAGCAGTACCATTGGGGGCCGGGATGGCTACACCTTC. Its translation is CASSTIGGRDGYTF.

V is TRBV11-3 and J is TRBJ1-1, with D tentatively TRBD1 (5 bases). V dropped 2 bases and J dropped 10 bases, with 14 bases sitting between them. The germline gives CDR1 SGHNT, CDR2 YENEEA. The CDR3 consists of 13 residues. As DNA, the CDR3 is TGTGCCAGCAGCTTAAGTCCCAGGGCTCGAGCTTTCTTT. Translation: CASSLSPRARAFF.

This chain uses TRBV12-3 or TRBV12-4 with TRBJ1-1, with D unresolved. V shed 5 bases and J shed 9 bases, with 10 bases lying between them. The length of the CDR3 is 11 residues. This CDR3 is CASSLTLQAFF. The DNA for the CDR3 is TGTGCCAGCAGTCTGACTCTACAAGCTTTCTTT.

The chain recombines TRBV4-1 with TRBJ1-2; 8 bases fit TRBD1. Germline V gives CDR1 MGHRA, CDR2 YSYEKL. The CDR3 totals 17 residues. Germline trimming cut 3 bases from V and 4 bases from J; bases unmatched to any gene: 13. CDR3 in DNA: TGCGCCAGCAGCCACCGATCCACGACAGGGGCCGGCTATGGCTACACCTTC. It encodes CASSHRSTTGAGYGYTF.

The chain employs TRBV18 and TRBJ1-4; unclear D gene. This CDR3 is 14 amino acids long. The germline V gene has CDR1 KGHSH and CDR2 LQKENI. Trimming left V 1 base short and J 4 bases short, with 7 bases between. The CDR3 spells CASSPQVGNEKLFF. CDR3 DNA: TGTGCCAGCTCACCACAAGTCGGTAATGAAAAACTGTTTTTT.

The chain employs TRBV6-5 and TRBJ1-2, with D hard to call. Germline V lookup: CDR1 MNHEY, CDR2 SVGAGI. The length of the CDR3 is 12 residues. The V end lost 0 bases, the J end lost 7 bases, and 6 bases lay between the germline ends. The CDR3 loop is CASSYSTGGYTF. The CDR3 coding sequence is TGTGCCAGCAGTTACTCGACGGGTGGCTACACCTTC.

V gene TRBV12-3 or TRBV12-4 combines with J gene TRBJ1-2, with a possible D match to TRBD1 (6 bases). V was clipped by 1 base and J by 4 bases, with 7 bases between them. This CDR3 is built from 13 residues. Here the CDR3 DNA reads TGTGCCAGCAGTTTAGACAGGGTCTATGGCTACACCTTC. This sequence encodes CASSLDRVYGYTF.